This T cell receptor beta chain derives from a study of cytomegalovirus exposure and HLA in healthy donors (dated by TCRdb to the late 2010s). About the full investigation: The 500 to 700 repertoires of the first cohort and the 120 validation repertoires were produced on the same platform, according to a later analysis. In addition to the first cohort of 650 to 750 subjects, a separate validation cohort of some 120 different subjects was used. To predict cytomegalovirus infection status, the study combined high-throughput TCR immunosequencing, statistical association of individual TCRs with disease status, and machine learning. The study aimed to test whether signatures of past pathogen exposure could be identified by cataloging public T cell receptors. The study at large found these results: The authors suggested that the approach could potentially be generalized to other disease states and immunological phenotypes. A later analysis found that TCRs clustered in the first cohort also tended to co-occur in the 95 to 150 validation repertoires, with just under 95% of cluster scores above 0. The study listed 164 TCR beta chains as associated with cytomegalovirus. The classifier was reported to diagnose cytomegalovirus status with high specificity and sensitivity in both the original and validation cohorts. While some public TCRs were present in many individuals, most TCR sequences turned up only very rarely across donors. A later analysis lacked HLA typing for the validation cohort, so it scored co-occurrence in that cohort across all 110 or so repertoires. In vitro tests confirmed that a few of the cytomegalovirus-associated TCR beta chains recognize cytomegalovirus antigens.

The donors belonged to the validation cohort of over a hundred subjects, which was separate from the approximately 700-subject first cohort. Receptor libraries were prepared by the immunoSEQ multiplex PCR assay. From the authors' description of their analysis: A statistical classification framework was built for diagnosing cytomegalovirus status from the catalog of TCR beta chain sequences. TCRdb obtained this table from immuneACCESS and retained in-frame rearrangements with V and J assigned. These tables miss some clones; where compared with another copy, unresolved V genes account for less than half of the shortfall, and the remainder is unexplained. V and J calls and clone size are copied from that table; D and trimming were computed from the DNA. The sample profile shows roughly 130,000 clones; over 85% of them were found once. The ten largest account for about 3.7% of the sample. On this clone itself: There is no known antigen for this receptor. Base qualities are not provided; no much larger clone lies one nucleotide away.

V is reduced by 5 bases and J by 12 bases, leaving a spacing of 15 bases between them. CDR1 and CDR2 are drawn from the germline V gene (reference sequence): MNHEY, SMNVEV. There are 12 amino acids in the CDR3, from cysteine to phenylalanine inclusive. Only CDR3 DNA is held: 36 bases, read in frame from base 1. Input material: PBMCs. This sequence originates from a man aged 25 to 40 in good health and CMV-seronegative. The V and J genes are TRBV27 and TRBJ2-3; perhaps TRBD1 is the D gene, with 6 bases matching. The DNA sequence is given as TGTGCCAGCAGTCCCCAACAGGGTTCCCAGTATTTT. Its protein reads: CASSPQQGSQYF.